This record looks at one TCR beta chain sequence and its context. The specificity of this receptor is unknown. The sample holds no much larger clone one base away, and base qualities are not on file. Participants in the prospective study were enrolled through a virtual design, were aged roughly 18 to 100 years, and lived in approximately 24 United States geographic areas. In the prospective study, cohorts were assigned on the basis of participant-reported clinical history obtained from a screening survey and a study questionnaire. ImmuneRACE Cohort 3 recovered participants were defined by two consecutive negative NP/OP PCR tests, healthcare professional clearance, or symptom resolution. In the prospective study, mobile phlebotomists collected whole blood, serum and a nasopharyngeal or oropharyngeal swab from each participant. Over a roughly 2-month period, participants in the prospective study had the option of providing additional blood draws and questionnaires. Before DNA extraction, blood samples from the prospective study were shipped at room temperature or frozen.

CDR1 and CDR2, looked up from the germline V gene, are MDHEN and SYDVKM. The CDR3 covers 11 residues, taking in both the cysteine and the phenylalanine. Only the CDR3 part of the read is kept: 33 bases, read in frame from the first base. A distance of 4 bases separates the germline ends of V and J, which lose 5 bases and 3 bases respectively. The data were taken from a study of blood T cell repertoires in COVID-19 (dated by TCRdb to the early 2020s). For the wider study: The collaborator samples originated in the United States, Italy and Spain and spanned the acute and convalescent phases of COVID-19. The prospective study material was composed of cDNA or gDNA derived from T cells, B-cell-depleted T cells, or PBMCs. Subjects who had been exposed to COVID-19, were actively infected with it, or had recovered from it provided the deeply sampled blood TCRbeta repertoires that made up the dataset. The repertoires were made available in a free public database intended to serve as a resource for research on the immune response to SARS-CoV-2. A de-identified subject ID, COVID-19 status, age in years and sex were almost always included in the sample metadata. Where available, HLA class I and class II types were obtained from metadata supplied by the sample provider rather than from assay-based typing. Samples came from the ongoing ImmuneRACE study (first 160 participants) plus 1,254 subjects from 6 global collaborators.

The immunoSEQ Assay, a bias-controlled multiplex PCR, was used to amplify TCRbeta CDR3 regions from genomic DNA. The authors' analysis ran thus. The number of nucleated cells in each sample was estimated by amplification of reference gene primers within the assay. To quantify the absolute abundance of each unique TCRbeta CDR3 rearrangement, sequence reads were collapsed and filtered. Productive Simpson clonality was computed per sample as the square root of Simpson's diversity index over productive rearrangements. TCRdb provides this immuneACCESS table in a form limited to in-frame rearrangements. Some clones are lacking; in checked studies, under half of them reflect an unresolved V gene, and why the rest are absent is not known. V and J calls and clone size come straight from that table; D and trimming were deduced from the DNA. A total of under 250,000 clones appear in this sample, more than 75% of them only once. Of the sample, about 1.7% is held by the ten largest clones.

What the work shows at the level of the full study, not this receptor alone: How much clinical and demographic metadata was included differed by source and by participant, and the metadata was provided uncurated.

The receptor chain draws on TRBV28 and TRBJ1-1; the D gene cannot be named for sure. The clonotype originates from a middle-aged man who had recovered from COVID-19. Sequencing was done on a sample of PBMCs or T cells enriched from blood (not recorded which). The CDR3 region reads CASSAYTEAFF. Read as DNA, the sequence is TGTGCCAGCAGTGCGTACACTGAAGCTTTCTTT. This CDR3, with the reference TRBV28 and TRBJ1-1 proteins standing in past its ends, gives the full variable domain DVKVTQSSRYLVKRTGEKVFLECVQDMDHENMFWYRQDPGLGLRLIYFSYDVKMKEKGDIPEGYSVSREKKERFSLILESASTNQTSMYLCASSAYTEAFFGQGTRLTVV.